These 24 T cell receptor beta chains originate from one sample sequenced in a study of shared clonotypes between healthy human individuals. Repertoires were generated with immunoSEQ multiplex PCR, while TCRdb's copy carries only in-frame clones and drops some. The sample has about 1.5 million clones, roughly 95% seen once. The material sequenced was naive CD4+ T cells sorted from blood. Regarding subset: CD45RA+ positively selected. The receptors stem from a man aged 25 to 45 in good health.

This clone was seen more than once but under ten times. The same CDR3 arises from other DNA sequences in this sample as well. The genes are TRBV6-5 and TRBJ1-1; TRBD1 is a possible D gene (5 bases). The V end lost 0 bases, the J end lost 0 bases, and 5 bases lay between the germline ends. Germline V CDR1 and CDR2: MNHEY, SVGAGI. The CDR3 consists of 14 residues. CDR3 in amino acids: CASSYSGVNTEAFF. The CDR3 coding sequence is TGTGCCAGCAGTTACTCAGGGGTGAACACTGAAGCTTTCTTT.

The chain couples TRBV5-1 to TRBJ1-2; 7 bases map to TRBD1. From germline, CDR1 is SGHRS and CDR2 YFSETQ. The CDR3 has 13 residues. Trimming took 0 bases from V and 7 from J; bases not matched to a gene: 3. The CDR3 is CASSLEGAFGYTF. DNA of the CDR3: TGCGCCAGCAGCTTGGAGGGGGCTTTTGGCTACACCTTC.

DNA for the CDR3: TGCGCCAGCAGTGATTTCGGACAGGCTCCTCTCTACGAGCAGTACTTC. It yields the protein CASSDFGQAPLYEQYF. The chain combines TRBV10-1 with TRBJ2-7, with 7 bases lining up with TRBD1. Germline loops: CDR1 WNHNN, CDR2 SYGVQD (reference sequence). This CDR3 spans 16 amino acids. The junction had 11 bases not matched to a gene; V was cut back by 3 bases and J by 3 bases.

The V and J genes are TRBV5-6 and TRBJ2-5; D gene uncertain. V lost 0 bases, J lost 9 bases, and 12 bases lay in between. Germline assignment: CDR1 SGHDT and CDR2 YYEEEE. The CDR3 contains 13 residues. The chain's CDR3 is CASSLGRTAAQYF. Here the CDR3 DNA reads TGTGCCAGCAGCTTGGGAAGGACGGCGGCCCAGTACTTC.

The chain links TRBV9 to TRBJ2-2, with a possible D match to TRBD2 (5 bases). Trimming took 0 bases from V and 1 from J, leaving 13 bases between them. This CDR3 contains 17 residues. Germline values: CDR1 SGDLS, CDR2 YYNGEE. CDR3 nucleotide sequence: TGTGCCAGCAGCGTAGCTGGTCTAGCCCAGAACACCGGGGAGCTGTTTTTT. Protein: CASSVAGLAQNTGELFF.

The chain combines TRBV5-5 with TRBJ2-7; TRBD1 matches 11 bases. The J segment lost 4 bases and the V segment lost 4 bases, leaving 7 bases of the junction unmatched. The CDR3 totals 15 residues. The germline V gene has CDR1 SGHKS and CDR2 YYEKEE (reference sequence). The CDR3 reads CASSPRTGGPYEQYF. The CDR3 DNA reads TGTGCCAGCAGCCCTAGGACAGGGGGCCCGTACGAGCAGTACTTC.

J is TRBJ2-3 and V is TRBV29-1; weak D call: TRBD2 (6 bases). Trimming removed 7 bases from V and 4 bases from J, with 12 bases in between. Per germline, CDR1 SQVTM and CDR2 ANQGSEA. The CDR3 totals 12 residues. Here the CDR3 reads CSANGGADTQYF. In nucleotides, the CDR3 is TGCAGCGCTAACGGGGGAGCAGATACGCAGTATTTT.

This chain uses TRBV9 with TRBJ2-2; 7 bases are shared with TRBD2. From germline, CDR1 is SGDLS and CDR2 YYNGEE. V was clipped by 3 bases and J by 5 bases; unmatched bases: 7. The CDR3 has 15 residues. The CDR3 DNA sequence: TGTGCCAGCAGCGCCGGACTAGTAGGGACCGGGGAGCTGTTTTTT. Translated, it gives CASSAGLVGTGELFF.

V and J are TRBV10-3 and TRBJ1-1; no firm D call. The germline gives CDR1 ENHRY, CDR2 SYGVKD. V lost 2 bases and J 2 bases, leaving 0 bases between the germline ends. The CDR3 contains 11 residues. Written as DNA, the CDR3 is TGTGCCATCAGTGAGAACACTGAAGCTTTCTTT. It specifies CAISENTEAFF.

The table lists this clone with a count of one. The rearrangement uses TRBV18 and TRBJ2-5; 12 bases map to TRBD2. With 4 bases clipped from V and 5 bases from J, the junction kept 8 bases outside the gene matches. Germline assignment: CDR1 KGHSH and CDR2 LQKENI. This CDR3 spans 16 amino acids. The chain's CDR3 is CASSHSTSGSGETQYF. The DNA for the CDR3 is TGTGCCAGCTCACATTCGACTAGCGGGAGCGGGGAGACCCAGTACTTC.

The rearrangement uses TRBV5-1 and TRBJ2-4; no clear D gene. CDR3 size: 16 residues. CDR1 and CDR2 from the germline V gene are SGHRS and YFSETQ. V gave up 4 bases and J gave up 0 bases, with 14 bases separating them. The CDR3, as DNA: TGCGCCAGCAGCCTTTCACCGACGGTAGCCAAAAACATTCAGTACTTC. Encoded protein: CASSLSPTVAKNIQYF.

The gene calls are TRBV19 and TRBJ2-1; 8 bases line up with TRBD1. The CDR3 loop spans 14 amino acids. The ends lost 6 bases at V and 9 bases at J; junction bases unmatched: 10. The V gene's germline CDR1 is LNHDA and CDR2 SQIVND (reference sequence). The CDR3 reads CASRDHRGRREQFF. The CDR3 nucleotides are TGTGCCAGTAGGGACCACAGGGGGAGGCGTGAGCAGTTCTTC. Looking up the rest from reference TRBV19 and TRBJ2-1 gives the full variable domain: DGGITQSPKYLFRKEGQNVTLSCEQNLNHDAMYWYRQDPGQGLRLIYYSQIVNDFQKGDIAEGYSVSREKKESFPLTVTSAQKNPTAFYLCASRDHRGRREQFFGPGTRLTVL.

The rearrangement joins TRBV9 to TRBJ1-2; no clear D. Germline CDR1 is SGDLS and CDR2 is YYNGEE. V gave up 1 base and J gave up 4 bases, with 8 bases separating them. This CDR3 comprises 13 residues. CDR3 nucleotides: TGTGCCAGCAGCGTAATCGCAGGCTATGGCTACACCTTC. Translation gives CASSVIAGYGYTF.

As DNA, the CDR3 is TGTGCCAGCTCACCACCGTCAGGACAGGCGTACTACGAGCAGTACTTC. It codes for CASSPPSGQAYYEQYF. The rearrangement uses TRBV18 and TRBJ2-7; 7 nucleotides match TRBD1. Germline CDR1 reads KGHSH; CDR2 reads LQKENI. The J segment lost 3 bases and the V segment lost 0 bases, leaving 8 bases of the junction unmatched. The CDR3 contains 16 residues.

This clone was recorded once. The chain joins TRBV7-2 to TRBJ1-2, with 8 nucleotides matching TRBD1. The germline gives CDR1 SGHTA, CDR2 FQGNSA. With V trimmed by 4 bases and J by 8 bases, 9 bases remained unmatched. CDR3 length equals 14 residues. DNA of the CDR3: TGTGCCAGCAGCTCACAGACAGGGGTATACGGCTACACCTTC. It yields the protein CASSSQTGVYGYTF.

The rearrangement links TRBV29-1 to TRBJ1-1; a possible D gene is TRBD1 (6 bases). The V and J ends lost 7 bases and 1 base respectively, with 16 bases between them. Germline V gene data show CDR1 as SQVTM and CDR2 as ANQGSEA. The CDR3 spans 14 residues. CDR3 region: CSALNPTGNTEAFF. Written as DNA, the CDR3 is TGCAGCGCCCTTAACCCGACAGGGAACACTGAAGCTTTCTTT.

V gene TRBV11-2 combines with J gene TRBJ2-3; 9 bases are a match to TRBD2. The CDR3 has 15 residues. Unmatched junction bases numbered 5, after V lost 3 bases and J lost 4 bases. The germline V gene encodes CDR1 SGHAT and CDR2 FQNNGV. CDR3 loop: CASSFGGRASDTQYF. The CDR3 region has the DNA TGTGCCAGCAGCTTCGGCGGGAGGGCCTCAGATACGCAGTATTTT. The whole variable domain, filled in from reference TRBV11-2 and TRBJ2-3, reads EAGVAQSPRYKIIEKRQSVAFWCNPISGHATLYWYQQILGQGPKLLIQFQNNGVVDDSQLPKDRFSAERLKGVDSTLKIQPAKLEDSAVYLCASSFGGRASDTQYFGPGTRLTVL.

CDR3 in amino acids: CASHGKWAYEQYF. CDR3 bases: TGCGCCAGCCATGGTAAGTGGGCTTACGAGCAGTACTTC. V is TRBV10-1 and J is TRBJ2-7; D not resolved. The CDR3 contains 13 residues. Per germline, CDR1 WNHNN and CDR2 SYGVQD (reference sequence). V was trimmed by 8 bases and J by 4 bases, leaving 15 bases between them.

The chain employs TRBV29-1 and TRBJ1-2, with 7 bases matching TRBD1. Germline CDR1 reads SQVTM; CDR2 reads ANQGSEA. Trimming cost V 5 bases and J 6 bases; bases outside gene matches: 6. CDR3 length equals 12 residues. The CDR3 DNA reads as TGCAGCGTTTCGACAGGGAAGCATGGCTACACCTTC. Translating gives CSVSTGKHGYTF.

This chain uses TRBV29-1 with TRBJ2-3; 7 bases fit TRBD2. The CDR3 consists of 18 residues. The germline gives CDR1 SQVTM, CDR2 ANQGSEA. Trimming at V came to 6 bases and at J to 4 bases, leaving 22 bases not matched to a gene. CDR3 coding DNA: TGCAGCGTGGAGGCGTCCGTGGGGGGGATTCCCGGGGCAGATACGCAGTATTTT. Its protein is CSVEASVGGIPGADTQYF.

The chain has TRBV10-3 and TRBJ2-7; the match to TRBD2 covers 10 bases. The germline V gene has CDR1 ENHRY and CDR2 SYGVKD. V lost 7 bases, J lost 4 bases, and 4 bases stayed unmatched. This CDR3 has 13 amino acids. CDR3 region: CAITSGSSYEQYF. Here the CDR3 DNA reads TGTGCCATCACTAGCGGGAGTTCGTACGAGCAGTACTTC.

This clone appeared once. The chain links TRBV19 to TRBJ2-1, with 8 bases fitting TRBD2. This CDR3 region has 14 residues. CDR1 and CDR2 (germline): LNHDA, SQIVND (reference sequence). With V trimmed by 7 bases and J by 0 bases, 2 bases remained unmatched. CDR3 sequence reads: CASIGGGSYNEQFF. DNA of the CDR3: TGTGCCAGTATCGGGGGGGGCTCCTACAATGAGCAGTTCTTC.

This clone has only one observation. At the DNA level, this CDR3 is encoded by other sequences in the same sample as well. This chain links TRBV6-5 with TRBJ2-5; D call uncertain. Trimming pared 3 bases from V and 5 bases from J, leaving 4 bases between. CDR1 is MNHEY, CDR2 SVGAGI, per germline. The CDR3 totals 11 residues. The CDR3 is CASSYLETQYF. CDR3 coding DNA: TGTGCCAGCAGTTATTTGGAGACCCAGTACTTC.

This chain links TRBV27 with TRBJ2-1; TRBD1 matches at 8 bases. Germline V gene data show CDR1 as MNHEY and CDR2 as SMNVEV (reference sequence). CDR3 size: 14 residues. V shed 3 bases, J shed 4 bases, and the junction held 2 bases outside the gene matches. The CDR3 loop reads CASSLTGEYNEQFF. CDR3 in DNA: TGTGCCAGCAGTTTGACAGGGGAATACAATGAGCAGTTCTTC.